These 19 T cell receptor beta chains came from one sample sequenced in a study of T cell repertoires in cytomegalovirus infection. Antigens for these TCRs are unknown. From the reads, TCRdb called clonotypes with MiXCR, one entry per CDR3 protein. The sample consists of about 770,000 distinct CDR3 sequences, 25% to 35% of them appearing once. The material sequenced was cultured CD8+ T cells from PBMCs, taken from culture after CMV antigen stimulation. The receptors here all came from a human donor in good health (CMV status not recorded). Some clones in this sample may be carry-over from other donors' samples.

Written as DNA, the CDR3 is TGTGCCAGTAGTCCTACTCCGGACAGATTATGGGGGCACAATCAGCCCCAGCATTTT. Protein product: CASSPTPDRLWGHNQPQHF. The chain has TRBV19 and TRBJ1-5; D perhaps matches TRBD1 (6 bases). The V end lost 5 bases, the J end lost 3 bases, and 26 bases lay between the germline ends. The CDR3 runs to 19 residues. CDR1 is LNHDA, CDR2 SQIVND, per germline (reference sequence).

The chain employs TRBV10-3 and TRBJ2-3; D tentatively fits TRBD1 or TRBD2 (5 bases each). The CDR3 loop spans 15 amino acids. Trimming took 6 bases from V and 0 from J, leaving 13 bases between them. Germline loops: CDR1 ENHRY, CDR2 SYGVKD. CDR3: CAIRDRDLSTDTQYF. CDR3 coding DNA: TGTGCCATCAGGGACCGGGACCTTAGCACAGATACGCAGTATTTT.

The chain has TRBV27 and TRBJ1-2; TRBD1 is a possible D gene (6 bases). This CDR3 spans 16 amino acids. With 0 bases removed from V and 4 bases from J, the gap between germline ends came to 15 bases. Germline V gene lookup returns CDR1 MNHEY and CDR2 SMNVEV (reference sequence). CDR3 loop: CASSLSPTGRGYGYTF. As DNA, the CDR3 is TGTGCCAGCAGTTTATCCCCAACAGGGAGAGGCTATGGCTACACCTTC.

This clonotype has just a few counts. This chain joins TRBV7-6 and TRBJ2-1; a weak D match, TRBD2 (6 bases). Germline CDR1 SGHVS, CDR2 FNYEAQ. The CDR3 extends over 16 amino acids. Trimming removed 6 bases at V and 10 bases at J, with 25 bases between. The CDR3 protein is CASSFSGSAQTQEQFF. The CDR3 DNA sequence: TGTGCCAGCAGTTTTAGCGGTTCAGCCCAAACACAGGAGCAGTTCTTC.

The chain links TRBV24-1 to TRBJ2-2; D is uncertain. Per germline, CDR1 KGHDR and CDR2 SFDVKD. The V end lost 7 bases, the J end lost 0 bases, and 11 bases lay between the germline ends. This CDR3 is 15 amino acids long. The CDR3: CATRKGNANTGELFF. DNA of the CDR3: TGTGCCACCAGGAAGGGAAACGCGAACACCGGGGAGCTGTTTTTT.

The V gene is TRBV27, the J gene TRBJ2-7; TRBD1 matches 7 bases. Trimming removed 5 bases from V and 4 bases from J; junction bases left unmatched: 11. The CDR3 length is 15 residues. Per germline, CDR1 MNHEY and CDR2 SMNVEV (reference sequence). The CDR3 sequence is CASSPIGQEIYEQYV. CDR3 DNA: TGTGCCAGCAGTCCTATAGGACAGGAAATATACGAGCAGTACGTC.

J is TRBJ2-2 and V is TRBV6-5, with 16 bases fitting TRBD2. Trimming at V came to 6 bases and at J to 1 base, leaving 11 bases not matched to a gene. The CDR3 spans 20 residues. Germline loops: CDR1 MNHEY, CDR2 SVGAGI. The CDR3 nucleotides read TGTGCCAGCAGACCTAGCGGAGGGACTAGCGGGGGGGAGAACACCGGGGAGCTGTTTTTT. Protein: CASRPSGGTSGGENTGELFF.

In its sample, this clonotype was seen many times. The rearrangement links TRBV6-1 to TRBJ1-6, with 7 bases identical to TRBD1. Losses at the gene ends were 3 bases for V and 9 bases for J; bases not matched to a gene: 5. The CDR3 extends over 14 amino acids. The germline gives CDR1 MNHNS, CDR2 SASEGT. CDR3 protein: CASSDGRGVSPLHF. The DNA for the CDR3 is TGTGCCAGCAGTGACGGCAGGGGGGTTTCACCCCTCCACTTT.

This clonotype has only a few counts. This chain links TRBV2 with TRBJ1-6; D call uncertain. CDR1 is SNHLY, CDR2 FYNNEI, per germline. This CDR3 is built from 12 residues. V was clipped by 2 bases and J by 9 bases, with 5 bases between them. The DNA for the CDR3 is TGTGCCAGCAGTGAATACAGTTCACCCCTCCACTTT. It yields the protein CASSEYSSPLHF.

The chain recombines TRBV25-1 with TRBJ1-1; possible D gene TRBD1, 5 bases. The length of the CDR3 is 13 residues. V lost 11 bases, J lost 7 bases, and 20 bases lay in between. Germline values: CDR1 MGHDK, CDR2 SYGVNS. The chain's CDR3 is CASSWGELGEAFF. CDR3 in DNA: TGTGCCTCCTCTTGGGGGGAGCTGGGTGAAGCTTTCTTT.

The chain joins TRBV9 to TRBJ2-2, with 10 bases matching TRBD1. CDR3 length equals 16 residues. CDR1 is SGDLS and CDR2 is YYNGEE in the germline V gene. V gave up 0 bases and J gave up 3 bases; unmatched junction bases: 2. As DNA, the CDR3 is TGTGCCAGCAGCGTAGCGACAGGGGGCTACACCGGGGAGCTGTTTTTT. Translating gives CASSVATGGYTGELFF.

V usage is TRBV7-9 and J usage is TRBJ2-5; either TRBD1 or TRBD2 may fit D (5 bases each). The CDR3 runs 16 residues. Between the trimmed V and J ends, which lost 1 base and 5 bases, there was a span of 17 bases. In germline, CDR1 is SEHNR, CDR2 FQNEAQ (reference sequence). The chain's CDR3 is CASSLVNEGPGETQYF. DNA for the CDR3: TGTGCCAGCAGCTTAGTCAATGAGGGACCGGGGGAGACCCAGTACTTC.

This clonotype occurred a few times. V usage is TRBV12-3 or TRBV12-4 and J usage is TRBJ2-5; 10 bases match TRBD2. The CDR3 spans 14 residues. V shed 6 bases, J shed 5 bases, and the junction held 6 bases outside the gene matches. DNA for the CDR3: TGTGCCAGCAGATCTAGCGGGGGACGGGAGACCCAGTACTTC. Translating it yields CASRSSGGRETQYF.

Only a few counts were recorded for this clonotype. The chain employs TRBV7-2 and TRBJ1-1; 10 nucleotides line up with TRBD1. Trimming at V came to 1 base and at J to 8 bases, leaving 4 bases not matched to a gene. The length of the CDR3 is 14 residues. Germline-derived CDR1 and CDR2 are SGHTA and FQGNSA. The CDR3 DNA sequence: TGTGCCAGCAGCTTAGGGGGACAGGGGCGAGAAGCTTTCTTT. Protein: CASSLGGQGREAFF.

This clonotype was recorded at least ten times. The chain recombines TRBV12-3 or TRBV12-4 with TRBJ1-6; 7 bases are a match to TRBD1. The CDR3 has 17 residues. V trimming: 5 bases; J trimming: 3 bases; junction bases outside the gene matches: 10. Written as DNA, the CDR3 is TGTGCCAGCAGTGCCTGGGACAGACTACGCTATAATTCACCCCTCCACTTT. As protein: CASSAWDRLRYNSPLHF.

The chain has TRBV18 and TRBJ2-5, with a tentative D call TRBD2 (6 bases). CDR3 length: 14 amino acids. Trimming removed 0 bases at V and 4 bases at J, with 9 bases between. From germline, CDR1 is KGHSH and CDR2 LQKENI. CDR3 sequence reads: CASSPPVGGETQYF. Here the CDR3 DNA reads TGTGCCAGCTCACCACCGGTGGGGGGAGAGACCCAGTACTTC.

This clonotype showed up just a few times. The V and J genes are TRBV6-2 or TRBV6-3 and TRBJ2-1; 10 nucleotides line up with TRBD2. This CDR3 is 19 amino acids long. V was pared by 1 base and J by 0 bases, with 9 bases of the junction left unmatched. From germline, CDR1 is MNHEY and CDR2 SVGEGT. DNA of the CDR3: TGTGCCAGCAGTTACTATCCTAGCGGGGGTGGAAGCTCCTACAATGAGCAGTTCTTC. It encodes CASSYYPSGGGSSYNEQFF.

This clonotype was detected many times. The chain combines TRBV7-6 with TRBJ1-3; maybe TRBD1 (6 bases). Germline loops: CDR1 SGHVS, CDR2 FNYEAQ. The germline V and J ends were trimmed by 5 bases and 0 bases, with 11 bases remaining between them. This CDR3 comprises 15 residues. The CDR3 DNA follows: TGTGCCAGCAGCCGGACAGACCTCTCTGGAAACACCATATATTTT. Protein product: CASSRTDLSGNTIYF.

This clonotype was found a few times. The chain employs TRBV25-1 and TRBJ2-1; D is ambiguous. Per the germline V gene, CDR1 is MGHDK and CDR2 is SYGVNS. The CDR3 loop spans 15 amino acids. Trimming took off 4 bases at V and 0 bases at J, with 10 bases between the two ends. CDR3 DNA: TGTGCCAGCAGTGCCGGGTCAATCTCCTACAATGAGCAGTTCTTC. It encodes CASSAGSISYNEQFF.